The source of this TCR beta chain is a study of blood T cell repertoires in COVID-19. The overall study: PBMCs, B-cell-depleted T cells, or T cells were the source of the cDNA or gDNA that made up the material.

Profiling relied on immunoSEQ multiplex PCR, and the TCRdb table lists in-frame clones only, not all of them. The sample yields over 300,000 clones, around 89% seen once. Participants were aged about 18 to 100 years from more than 20 US areas. The sequenced sample consisted of PBMCs or T cells enriched from blood (not recorded which). The receptor's source is a woman under 40 with acute COVID-19.

As DNA, the CDR3 is TGTGCAAGTCGCCGCCCGGCCGGGGAGCTGTTTTTT. Translating it yields CASRRPAGELFF. V is TRBV12-2 and J is TRBJ2-2; no check of the table's D call, TRBD2, against the DNA was made. TRBV12-2 is given as a pseudogene. CDR3 length: 12 amino acids.